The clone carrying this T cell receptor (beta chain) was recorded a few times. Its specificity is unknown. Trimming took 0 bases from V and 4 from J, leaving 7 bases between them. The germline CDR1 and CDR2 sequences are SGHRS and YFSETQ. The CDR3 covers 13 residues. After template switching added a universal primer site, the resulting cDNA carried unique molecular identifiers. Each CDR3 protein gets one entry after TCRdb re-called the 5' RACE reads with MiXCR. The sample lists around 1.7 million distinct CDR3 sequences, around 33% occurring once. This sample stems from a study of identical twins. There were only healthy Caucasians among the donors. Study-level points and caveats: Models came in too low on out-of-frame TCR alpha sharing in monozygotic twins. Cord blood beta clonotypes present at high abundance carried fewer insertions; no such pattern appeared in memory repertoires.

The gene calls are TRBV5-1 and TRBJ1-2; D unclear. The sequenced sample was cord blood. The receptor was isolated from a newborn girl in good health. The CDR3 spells CASSLEYSYGYTF. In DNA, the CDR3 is TGCGCCAGCAGCTTGGAGTATAGCTATGGCTACACCTTC.